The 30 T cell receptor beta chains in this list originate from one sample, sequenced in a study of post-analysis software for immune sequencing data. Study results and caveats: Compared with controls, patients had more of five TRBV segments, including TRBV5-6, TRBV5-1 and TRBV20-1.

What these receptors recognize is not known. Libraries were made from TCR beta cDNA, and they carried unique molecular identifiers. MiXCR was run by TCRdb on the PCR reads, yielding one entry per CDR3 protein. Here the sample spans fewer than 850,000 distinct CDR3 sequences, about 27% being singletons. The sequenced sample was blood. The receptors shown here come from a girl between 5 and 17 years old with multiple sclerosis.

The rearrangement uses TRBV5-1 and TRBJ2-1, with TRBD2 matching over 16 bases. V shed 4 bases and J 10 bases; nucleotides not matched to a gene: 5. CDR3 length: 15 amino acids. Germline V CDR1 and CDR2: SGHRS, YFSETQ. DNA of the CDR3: TGCGCCAGCAGCCCTCTGGGACTAGCGGGAGGGGAGCAGTTCTTC. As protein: CASSPLGLAGGEQFF.

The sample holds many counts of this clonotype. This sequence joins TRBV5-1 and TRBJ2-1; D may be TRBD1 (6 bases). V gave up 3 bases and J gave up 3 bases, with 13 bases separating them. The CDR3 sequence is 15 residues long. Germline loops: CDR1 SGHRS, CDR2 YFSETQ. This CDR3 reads CASSSLQGDYNEQFF. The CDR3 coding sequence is TGCGCCAGCAGCTCTTTACAGGGTGACTACAATGAGCAGTTCTTC.

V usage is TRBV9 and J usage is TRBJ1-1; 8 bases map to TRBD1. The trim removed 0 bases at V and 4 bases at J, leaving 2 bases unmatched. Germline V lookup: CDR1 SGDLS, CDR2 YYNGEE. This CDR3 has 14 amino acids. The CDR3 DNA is TGTGCCAGCAGCGTAGCGACAGGGGCCACTGAAGCTTTCTTT. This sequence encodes CASSVATGATEAFF.

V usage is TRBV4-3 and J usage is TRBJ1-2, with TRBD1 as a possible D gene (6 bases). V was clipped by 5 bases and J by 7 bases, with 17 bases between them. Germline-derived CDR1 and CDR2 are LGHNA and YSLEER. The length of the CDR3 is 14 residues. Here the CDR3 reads CASSSTLRGSGYTF. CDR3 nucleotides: TGCGCCAGCAGCTCAACCCTGAGGGGGTCTGGCTACACCTTC.

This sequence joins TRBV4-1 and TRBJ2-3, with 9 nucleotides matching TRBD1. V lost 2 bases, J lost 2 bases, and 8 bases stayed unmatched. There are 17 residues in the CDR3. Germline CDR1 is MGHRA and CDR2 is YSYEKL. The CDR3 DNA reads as TGCGCCAGCAGCCAAACCGGGACAGGGATAATCACAGATACGCAGTATTTT. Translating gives CASSQTGTGIITDTQYF.

CDR3 coding DNA: TGTGCCAGCAGTCCAAGGACTAGAGCCAAAAACATTCAGTACTTC. Its protein is CASSPRTRAKNIQYF. The chain recombines TRBV12-3 or TRBV12-4 with TRBJ2-4; 7 bases are a match to TRBD2. V lost 5 bases to trimming and J lost 0 bases; unmatched junction nucleotides: 4. CDR3 length: 15 residues.

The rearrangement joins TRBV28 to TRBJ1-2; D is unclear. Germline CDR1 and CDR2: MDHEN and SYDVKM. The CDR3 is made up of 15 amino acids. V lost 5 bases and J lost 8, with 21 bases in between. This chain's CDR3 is CASSINLRGIRGYTF. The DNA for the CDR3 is TGTGCCAGCAGTATCAACCTCCGGGGAATACGCGGCTACACCTTC.

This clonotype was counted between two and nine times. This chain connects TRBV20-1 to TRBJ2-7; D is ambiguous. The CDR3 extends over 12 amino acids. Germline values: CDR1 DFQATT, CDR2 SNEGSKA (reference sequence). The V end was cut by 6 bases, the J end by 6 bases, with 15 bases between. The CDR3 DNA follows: TGCAGTGCCAATCTTGCTACGGGCGAGCAGTACTTC. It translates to CSANLATGEQYF.

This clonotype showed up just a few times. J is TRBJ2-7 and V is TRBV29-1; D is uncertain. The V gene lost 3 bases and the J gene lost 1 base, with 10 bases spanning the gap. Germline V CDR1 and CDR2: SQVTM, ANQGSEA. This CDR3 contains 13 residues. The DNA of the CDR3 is TGCAGCGTTGAGGAGACGAAGTCCTACGAGCAGTACTTC. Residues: CSVEETKSYEQYF.

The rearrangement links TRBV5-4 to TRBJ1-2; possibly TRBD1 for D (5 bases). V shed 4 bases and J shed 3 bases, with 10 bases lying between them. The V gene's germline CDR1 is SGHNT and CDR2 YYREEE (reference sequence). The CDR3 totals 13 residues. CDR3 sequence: CASSADTYYGYTF. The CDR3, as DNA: TGTGCCAGCAGCGCGGACACGTACTATGGCTACACCTTC.

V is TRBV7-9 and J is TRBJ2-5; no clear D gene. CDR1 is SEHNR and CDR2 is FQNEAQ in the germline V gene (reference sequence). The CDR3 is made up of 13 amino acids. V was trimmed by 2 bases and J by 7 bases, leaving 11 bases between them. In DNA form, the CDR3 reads TGTGCCAGCAGCTTAAACCCGAAGGGGACCCAGTACTTC. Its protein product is CASSLNPKGTQYF.

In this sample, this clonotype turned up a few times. As DNA, the CDR3 is TGTGCCAGCAGTTCGCCGTTATCGAGGGGCCACCAAGAGACCCAGTACTTC. Its translation: CASSSPLSRGHQETQYF. The J gene is TRBJ2-5, the V gene TRBV6-6; D is perhaps TRBD1 or TRBD2 (5 bases each). The CDR3 has 17 residues. V was trimmed by 4 bases and J by 0 bases, leaving 18 bases between them. Germline V CDR1 and CDR2: MNHNY, SVGAGI (reference sequence).

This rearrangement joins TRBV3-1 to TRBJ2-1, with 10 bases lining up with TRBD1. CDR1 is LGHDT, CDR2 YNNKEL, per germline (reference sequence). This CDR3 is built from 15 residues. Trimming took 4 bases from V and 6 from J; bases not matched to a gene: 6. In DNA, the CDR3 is TGTGCCAGCAGCCTCGAAGGGACAGGGGTCAATGAGCAGTTCTTC. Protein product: CASSLEGTGVNEQFF.

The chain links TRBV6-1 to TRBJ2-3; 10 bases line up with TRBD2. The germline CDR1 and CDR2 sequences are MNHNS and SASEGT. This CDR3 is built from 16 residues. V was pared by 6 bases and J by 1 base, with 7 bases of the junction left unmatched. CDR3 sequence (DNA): TGTGCCAGCAGAGAAAGCGGGGGGGCCGGCACAGATACGCAGTATTTT. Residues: CASRESGGAGTDTQYF.

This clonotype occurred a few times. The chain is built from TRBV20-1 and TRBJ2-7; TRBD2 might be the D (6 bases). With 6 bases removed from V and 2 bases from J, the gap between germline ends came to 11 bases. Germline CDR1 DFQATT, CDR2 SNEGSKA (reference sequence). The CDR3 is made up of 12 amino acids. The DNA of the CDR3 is TGCAGTGCCACCCGGGGGACCTACGAGCAGTACTTC. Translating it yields CSATRGTYEQYF.

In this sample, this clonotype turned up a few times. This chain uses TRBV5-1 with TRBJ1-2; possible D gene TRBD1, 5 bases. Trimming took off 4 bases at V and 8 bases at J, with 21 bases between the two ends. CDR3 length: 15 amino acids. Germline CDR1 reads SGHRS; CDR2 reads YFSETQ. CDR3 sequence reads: CASSEGRPASLGYTF. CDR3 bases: TGCGCCAGCAGCGAGGGACGGCCGGCGAGTCTGGGCTACACCTTC.

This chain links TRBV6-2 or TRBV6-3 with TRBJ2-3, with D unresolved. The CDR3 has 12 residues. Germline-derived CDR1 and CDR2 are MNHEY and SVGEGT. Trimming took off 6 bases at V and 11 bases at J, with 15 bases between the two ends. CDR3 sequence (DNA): TGTGCCAGCAGCCGGACCTATACAATGCAGTATTTT. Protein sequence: CASSRTYTMQYF.

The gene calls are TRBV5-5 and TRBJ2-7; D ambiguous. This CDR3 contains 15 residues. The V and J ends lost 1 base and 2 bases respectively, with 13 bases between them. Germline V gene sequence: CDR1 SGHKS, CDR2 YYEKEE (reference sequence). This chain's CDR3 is CASSLSGTGPYEQYF. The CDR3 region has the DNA TGTGCCAGCAGCTTGAGTGGCACTGGACCCTACGAGCAGTACTTC.

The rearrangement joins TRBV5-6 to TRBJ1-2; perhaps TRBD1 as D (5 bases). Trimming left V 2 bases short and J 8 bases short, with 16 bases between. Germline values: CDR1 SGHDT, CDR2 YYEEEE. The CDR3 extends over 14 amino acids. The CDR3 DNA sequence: TGTGCCAGCAGCTTTCGATCGGGGGGAGAGGGCTACACCTTC. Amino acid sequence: CASSFRSGGEGYTF.

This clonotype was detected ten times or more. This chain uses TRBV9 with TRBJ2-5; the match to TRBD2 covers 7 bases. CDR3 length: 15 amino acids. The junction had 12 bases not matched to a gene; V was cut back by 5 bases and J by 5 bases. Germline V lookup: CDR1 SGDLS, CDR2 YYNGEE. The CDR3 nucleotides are TGTGCCAGCAGACCAGGGCCGGGAGGAGGGGAGACCCAGTACTTC. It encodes CASRPGPGGGETQYF.

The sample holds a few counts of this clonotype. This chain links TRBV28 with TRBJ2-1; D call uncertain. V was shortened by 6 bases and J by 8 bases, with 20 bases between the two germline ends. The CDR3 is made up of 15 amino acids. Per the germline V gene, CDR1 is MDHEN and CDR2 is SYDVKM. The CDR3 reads CASSGTPGPNYEQFF. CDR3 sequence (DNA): TGTGCCAGCAGCGGAACACCGGGCCCAAACTATGAGCAGTTCTTC. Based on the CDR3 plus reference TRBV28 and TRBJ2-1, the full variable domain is DVKVTQSSRYLVKRTGEKVFLECVQDMDHENMFWYRQDPGLGLRLIYFSYDVKMKEKGDIPEGYSVSREKKERFSLILESASTNQTSMYLCASSGTPGPNYEQFFGPGTRLTVL.

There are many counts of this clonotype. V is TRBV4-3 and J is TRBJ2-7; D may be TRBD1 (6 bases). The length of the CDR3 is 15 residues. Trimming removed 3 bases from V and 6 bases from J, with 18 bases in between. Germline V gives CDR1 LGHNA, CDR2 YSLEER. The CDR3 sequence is CASSHGLAGVGEQYF. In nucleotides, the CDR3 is TGCGCCAGCAGCCACGGCTTAGCAGGGGTTGGCGAGCAGTACTTC.

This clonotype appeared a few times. CDR3 protein: CAITRTGGTGELFF. DNA of the CDR3: TGTGCCATCACCCGGACAGGCGGGACCGGGGAGCTGTTTTTT. J is TRBJ2-2 and V is TRBV10-3; 7 bases match TRBD1. Germline trimming cut 7 bases from V and 5 bases from J; bases unmatched to any gene: 7. CDR1 is ENHRY and CDR2 is SYGVKD in the germline V gene. This CDR3 comprises 14 residues.

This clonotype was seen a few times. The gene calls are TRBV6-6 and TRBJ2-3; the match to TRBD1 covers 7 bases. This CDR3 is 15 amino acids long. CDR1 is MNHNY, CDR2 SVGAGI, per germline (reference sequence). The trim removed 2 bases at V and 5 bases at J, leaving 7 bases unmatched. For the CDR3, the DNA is TGTGCCAGCAGTTACCGGCACAGGGGCAGAGATACGCAGTATTTT. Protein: CASSYRHRGRDTQYF.

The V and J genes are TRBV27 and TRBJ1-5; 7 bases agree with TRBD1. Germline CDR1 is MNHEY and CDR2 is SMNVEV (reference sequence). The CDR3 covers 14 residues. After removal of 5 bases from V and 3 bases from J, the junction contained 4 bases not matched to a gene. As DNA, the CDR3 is TGTGCCAGCAGTCGACAGGGAAACAATCAGCCCCAGCATTTT. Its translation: CASSRQGNNQPQHF.

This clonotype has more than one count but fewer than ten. In DNA, the CDR3 is TGTGCCAGCAGTGTAGTTGGGACTAGCGGGGGTTTTCGCCCCTACAATGAGCAGTTCTTC. As protein: CASSVVGTSGGFRPYNEQFF. The rearrangement joins TRBV12-3 or TRBV12-4 to TRBJ2-1; 14 nucleotides agree with TRBD2. With V trimmed by 5 bases and J by 2 bases, 14 bases remained unmatched. The CDR3 consists of 20 residues.

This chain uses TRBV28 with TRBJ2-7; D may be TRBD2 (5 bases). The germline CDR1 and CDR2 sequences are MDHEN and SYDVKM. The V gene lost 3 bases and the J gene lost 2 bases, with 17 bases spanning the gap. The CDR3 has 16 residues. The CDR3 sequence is CASSLETAGETYEQYF. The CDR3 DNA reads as TGTGCCAGCAGTTTGGAAACCGCGGGCGAAACCTACGAGCAGTACTTC.

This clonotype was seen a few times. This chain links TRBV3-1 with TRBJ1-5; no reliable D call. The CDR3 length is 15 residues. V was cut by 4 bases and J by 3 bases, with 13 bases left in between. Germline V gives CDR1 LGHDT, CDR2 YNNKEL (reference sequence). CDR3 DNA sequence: TGTGCCAGCAGCCCCGATCTCTCTCTCAATCAGCCCCAGCATTTT. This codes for CASSPDLSLNQPQHF.

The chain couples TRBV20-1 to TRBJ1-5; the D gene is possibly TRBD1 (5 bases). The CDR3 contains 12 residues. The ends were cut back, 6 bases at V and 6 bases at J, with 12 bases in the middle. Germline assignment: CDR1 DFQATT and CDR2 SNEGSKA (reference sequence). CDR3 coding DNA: TGCAGTGCGGGGTGGGGGGGTCAGCCCCAGCATTTT. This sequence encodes CSAGWGGQPQHF.

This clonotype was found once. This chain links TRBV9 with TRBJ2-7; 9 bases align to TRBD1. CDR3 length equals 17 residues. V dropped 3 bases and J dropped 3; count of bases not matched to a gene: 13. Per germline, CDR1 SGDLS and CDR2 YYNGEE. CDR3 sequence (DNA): TGTGCCAGCAGCGCAGGGGGAGGACAGGGGAACTACTACGAGCAGTACTTC. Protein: CASSAGGGQGNYYEQYF.